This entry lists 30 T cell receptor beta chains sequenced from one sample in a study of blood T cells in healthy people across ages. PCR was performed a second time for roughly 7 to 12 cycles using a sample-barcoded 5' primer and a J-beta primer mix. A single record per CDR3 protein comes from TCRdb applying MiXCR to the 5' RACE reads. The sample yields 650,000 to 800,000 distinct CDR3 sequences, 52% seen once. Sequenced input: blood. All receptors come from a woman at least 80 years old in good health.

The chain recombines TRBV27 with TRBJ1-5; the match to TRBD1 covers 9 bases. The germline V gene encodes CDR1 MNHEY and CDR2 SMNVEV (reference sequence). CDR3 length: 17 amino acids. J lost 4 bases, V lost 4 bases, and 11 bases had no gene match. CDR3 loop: CASSSWGWDRENQPQHF. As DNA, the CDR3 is TGTGCCAGCAGTTCCTGGGGCTGGGACAGGGAGAATCAGCCCCAGCATTTT.

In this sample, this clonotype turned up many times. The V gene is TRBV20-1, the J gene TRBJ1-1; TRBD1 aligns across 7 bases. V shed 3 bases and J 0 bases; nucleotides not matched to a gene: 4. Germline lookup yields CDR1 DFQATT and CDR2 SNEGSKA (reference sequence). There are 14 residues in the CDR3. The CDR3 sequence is CSASQGGMNTEAFF. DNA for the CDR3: TGCAGTGCTAGCCAGGGGGGTATGAACACTGAAGCTTTCTTT.

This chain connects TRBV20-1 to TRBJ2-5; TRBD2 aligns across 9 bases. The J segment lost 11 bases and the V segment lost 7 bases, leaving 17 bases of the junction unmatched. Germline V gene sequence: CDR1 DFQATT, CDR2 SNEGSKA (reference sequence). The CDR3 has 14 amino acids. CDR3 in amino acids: CSVFSGGESGEQYF. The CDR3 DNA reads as TGCAGTGTCTTTAGCGGGGGCGAATCGGGGGAGCAGTACTTC.

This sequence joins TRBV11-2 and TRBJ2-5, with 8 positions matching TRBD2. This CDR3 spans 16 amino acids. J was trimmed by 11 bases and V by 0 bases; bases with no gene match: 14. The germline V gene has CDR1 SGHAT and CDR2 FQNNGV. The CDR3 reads CASSLDRLAKYNEQYF. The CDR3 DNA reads TGTGCCAGCAGCTTAGACCGACTAGCGAAGTACAATGAGCAGTACTTC.

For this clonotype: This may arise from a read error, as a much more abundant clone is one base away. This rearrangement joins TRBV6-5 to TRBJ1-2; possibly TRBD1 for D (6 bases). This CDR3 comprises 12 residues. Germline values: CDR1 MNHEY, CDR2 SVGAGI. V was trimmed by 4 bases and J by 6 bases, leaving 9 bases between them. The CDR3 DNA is TGTGCCAGCAGTTTCACAGGGCATGGCTACACCTTC. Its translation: CASSFTGHGYTF.

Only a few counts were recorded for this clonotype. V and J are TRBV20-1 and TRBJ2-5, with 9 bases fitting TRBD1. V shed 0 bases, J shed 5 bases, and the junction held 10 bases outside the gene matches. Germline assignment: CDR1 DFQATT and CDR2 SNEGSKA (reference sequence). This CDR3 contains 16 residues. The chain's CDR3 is CSARDHLQGARETQYF. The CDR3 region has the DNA TGCAGTGCTAGAGATCACTTACAGGGGGCACGGGAGACCCAGTACTTC.

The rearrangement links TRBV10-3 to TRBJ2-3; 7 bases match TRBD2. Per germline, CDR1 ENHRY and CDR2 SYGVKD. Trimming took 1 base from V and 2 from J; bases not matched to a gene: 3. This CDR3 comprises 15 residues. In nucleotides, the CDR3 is TGTGCCATCAGTGAGTGGCGGGAGATCACAGATACGCAGTATTTT. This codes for CAISEWREITDTQYF.

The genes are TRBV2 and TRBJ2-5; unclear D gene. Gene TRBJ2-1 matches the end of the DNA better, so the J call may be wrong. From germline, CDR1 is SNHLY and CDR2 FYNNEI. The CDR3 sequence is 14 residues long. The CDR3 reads CASSVVRAEETQFF. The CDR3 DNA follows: TGTGCCAGCAGTGTCGTAAGGGCGGAAGAGACCCAGTTCTTC.

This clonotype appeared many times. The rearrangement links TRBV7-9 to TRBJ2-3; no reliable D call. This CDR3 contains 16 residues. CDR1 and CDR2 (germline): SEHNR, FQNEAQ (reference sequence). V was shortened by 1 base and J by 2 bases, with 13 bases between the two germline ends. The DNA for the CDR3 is TGTGCCAGCAGCTTAGATCGTACGGCCCTCACAGATACGCAGTATTTT. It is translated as CASSLDRTALTDTQYF.

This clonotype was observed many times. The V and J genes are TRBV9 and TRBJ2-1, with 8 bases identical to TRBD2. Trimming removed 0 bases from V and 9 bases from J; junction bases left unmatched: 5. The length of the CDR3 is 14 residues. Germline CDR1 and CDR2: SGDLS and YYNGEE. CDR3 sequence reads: CASSVGTSSSEQFF. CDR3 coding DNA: TGTGCCAGCAGCGTAGGGACTAGCTCGAGTGAGCAGTTCTTC. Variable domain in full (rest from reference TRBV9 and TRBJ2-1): DSGVTQTPKHLITATGQRVTLRCSPRSGDLSVYWYQQSLDQGLQFLIQYYNGEERAKGNILERFSAQQFPDLHSELNLSSLELGDSALYFCASSVGTSSSEQFFGPGTRLTVL.

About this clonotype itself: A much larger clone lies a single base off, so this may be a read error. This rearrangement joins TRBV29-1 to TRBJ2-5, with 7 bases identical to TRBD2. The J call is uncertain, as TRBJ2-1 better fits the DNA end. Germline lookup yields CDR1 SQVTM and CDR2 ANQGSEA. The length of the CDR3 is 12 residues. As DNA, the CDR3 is TGCAGCGGGAGCGGGGCACAAGAGACCCAGTTCTTC. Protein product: CSGSGAQETQFF.

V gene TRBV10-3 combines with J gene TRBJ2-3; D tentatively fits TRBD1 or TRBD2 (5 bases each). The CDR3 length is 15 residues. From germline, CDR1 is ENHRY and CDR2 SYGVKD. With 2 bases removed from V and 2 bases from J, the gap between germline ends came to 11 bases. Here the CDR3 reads CAISEPGTATDTQYF. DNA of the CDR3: TGTGCCATCAGTGAGCCAGGGACGGCCACAGATACGCAGTATTTT.

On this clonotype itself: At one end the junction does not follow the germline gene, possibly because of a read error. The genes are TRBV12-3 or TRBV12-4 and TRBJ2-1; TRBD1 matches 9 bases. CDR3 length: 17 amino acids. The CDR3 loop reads CASSTRELTGGVNKQFF. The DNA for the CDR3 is TGTGCCAGCAGTACCCGAGAGTTGACAGGGGGGGTCAATAAGCAGTTCTTC.

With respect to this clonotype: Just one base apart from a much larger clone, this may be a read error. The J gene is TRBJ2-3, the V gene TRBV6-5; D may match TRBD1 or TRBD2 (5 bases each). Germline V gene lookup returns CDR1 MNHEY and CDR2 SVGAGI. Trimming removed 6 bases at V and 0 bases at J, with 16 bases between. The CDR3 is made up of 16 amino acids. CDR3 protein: CASSQGDPKSTDTQYF. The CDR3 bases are TGTGCCAGCAGCCAAGGGGACCCCAAAAGCACAGATACGCAGTATTTT.

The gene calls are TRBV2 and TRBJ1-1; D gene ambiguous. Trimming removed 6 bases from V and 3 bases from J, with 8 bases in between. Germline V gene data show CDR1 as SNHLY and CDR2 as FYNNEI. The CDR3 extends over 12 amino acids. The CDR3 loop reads CASSGQHTEAFF. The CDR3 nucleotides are TGTGCCAGCAGCGGGCAGCACACTGAAGCTTTCTTT.

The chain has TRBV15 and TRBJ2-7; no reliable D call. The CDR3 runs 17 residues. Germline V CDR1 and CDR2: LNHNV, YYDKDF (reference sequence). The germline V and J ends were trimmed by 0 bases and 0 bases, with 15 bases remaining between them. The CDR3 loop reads CATSRDMSGIFSYEQYF. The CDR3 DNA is TGTGCCACCAGCAGAGATATGTCTGGGATCTTCTCCTACGAGCAGTACTTC.

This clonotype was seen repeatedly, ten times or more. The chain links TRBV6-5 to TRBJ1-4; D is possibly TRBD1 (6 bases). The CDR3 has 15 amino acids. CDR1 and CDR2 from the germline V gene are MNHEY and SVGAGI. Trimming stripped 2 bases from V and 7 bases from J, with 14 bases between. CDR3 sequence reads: CASSYLQGPGEKLFF. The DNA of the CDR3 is TGTGCCAGCAGTTACCTACAGGGTCCGGGTGAAAAACTGTTTTTT.

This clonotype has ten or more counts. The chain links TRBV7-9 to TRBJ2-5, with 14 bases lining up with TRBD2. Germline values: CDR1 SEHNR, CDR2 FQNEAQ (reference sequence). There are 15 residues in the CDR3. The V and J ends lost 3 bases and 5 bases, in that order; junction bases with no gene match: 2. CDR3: CASSFWTSGRETQYF. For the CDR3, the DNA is TGTGCCAGCAGCTTTTGGACTAGCGGGAGGGAGACCCAGTACTTC.

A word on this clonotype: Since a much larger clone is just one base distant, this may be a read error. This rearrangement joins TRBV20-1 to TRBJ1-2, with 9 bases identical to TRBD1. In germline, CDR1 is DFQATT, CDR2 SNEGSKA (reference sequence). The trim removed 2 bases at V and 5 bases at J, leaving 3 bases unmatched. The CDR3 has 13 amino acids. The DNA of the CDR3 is TGCAGTGCTAGACCGGACAGGGGTTATGGCTACACCTTC. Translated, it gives CSARPDRGYGYTF.

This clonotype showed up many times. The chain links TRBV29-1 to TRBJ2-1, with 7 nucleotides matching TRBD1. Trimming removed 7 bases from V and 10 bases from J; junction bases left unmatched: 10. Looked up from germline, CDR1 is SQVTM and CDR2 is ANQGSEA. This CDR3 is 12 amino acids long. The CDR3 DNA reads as TGCAGCGCCTCGACAGGGTTTGAGGAGCAGTTCTTC. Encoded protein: CSASTGFEEQFF.

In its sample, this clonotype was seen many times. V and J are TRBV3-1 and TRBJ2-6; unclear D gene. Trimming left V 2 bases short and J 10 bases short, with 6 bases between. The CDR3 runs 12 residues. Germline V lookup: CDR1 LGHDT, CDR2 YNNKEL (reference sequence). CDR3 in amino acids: CASSQYRNVLTF. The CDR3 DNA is TGTGCCAGCAGCCAATATAGGAACGTCCTGACTTTC.

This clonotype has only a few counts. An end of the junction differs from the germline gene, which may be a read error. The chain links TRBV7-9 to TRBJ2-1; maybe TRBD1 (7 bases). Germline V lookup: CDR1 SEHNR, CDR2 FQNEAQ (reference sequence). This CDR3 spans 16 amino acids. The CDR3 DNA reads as TGTGCCTGCAGCTTTGCAGGGGGGACGGGTTTCAATGAGCAGTTCTTC. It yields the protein CACSFAGGTGFNEQFF.

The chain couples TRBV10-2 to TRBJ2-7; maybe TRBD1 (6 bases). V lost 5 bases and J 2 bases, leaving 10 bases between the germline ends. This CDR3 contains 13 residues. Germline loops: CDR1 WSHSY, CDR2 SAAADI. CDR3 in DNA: TGCGCCAGCAGTCGACAGGCAGCCTACGAGCAGTACTTC. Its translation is CASSRQAAYEQYF.

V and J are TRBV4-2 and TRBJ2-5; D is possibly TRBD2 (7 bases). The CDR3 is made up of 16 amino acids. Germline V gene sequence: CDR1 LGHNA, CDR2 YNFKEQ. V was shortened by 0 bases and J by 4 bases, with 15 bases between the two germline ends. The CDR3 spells CASSQEGGASVETQYF. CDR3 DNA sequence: TGTGCCAGCAGCCAAGAGGGGGGGGCCTCTGTAGAGACCCAGTACTTC.

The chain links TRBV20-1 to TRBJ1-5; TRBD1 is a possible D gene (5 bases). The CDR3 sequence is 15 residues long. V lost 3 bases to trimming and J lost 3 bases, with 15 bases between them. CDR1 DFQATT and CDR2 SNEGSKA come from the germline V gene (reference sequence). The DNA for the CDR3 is TGCAGTGCTAGTGGTTCAGGGCGGCCCAATCAGCCCCAGCATTTT. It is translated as CSASGSGRPNQPQHF.

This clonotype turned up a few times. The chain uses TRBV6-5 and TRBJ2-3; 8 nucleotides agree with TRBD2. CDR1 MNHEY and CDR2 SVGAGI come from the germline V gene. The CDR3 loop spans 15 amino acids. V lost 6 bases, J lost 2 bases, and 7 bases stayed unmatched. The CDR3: CASSPLAGNTDTQYF. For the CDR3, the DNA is TGTGCCAGCAGCCCATTAGCGGGGAACACAGATACGCAGTATTTT.

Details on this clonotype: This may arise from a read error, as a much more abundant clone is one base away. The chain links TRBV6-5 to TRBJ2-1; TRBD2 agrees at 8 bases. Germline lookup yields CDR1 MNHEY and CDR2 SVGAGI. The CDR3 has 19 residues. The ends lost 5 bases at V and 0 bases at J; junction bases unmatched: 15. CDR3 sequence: CASSHSSGSAGSSYNEQFF. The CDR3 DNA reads TGTGCCAGCAGTCATTCGAGCGGGAGTGCCGGGAGCTCCTACAATGAGCAGTTCTTC.

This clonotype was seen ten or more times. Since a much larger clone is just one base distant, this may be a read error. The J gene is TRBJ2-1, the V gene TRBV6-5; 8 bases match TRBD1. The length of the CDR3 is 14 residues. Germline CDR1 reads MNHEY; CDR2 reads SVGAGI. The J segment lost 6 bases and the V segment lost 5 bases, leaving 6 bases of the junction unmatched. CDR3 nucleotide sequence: TGTGCCAGCAGTGACACGACAGGGGCCAATGAGCAGTTCTTC. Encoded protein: CASSDTTGANEQFF.

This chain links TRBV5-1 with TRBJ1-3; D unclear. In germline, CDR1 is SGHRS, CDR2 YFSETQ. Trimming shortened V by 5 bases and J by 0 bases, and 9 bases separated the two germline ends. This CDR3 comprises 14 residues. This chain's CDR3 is CASSVTFSGNTIYF. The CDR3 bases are TGCGCCAGCAGTGTCACCTTCTCTGGAAACACCATATATTTT.

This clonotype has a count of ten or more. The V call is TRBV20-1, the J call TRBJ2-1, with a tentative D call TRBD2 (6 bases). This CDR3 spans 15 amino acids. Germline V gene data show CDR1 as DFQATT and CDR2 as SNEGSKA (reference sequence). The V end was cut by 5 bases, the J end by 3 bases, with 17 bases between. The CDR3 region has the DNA TGCAGTGCTGAAGAGAGCAGGAGGGGCTACAATGAGCAGTTCTTC. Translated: CSAEESRRGYNEQFF.